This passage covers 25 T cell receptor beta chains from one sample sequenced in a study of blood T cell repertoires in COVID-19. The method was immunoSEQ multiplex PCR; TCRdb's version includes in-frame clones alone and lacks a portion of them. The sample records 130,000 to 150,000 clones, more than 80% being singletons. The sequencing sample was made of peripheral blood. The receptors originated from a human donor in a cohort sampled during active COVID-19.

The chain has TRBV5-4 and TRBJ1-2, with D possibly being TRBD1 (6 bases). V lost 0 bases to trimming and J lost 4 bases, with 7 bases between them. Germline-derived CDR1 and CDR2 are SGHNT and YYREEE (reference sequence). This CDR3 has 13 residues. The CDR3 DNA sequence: TGTGCCAGCAGCTTGGTAGGGGGCTATGGCTACACCTTC. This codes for CASSLVGGYGYTF.

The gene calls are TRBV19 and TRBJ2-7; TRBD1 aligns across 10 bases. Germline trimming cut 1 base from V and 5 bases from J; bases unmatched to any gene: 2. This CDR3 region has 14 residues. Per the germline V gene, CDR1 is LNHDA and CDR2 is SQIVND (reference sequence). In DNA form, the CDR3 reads TGTGCCAGTAGTATAGGACAGGGGGCCGACGAGCAGTACTTC. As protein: CASSIGQGADEQYF.

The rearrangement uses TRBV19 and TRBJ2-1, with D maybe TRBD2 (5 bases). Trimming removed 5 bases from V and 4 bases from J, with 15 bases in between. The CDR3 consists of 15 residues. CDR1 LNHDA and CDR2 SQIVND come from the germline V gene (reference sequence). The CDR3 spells CASSPRGSVYNEQFF. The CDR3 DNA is TGTGCCAGTAGTCCCCGGGGTAGCGTGTACAATGAGCAGTTCTTC.

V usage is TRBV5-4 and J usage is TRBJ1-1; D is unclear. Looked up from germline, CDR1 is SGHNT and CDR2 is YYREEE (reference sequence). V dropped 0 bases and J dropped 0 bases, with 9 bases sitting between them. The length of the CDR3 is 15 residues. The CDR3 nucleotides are TGTGCCAGCAGCTTGGGGCAGGATATGAACACTGAAGCTTTCTTT. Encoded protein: CASSLGQDMNTEAFF.

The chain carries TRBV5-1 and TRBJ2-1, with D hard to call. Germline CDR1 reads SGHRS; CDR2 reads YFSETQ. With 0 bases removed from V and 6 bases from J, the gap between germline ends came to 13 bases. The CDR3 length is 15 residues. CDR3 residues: CASSLGAAAINEQFF. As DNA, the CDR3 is TGCGCCAGCAGCTTGGGGGCCGCAGCAATCAATGAGCAGTTCTTC.

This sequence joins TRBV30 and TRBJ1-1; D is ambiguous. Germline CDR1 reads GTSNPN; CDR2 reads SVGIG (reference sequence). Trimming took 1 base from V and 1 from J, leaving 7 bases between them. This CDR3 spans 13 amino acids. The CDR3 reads CAWSGGSNTEAFF. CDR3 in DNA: TGTGCCTGGAGTGGAGGGTCGAACACTGAAGCTTTCTTT.

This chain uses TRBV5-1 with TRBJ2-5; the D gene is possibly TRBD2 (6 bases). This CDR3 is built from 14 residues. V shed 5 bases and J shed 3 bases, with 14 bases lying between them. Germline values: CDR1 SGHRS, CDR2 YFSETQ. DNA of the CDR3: TGCGCCAGCAGTTTTACTATAGCGGAAGAGACCCAGTACTTC. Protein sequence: CASSFTIAEETQYF.

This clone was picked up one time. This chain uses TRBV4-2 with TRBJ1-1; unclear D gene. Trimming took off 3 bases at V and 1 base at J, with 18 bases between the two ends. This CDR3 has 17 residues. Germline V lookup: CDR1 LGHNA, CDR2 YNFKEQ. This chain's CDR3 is CASSHEPRQAPNTEAFF. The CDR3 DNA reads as TGTGCCAGCAGCCATGAACCCCGGCAGGCTCCGAACACTGAAGCTTTCTTT.

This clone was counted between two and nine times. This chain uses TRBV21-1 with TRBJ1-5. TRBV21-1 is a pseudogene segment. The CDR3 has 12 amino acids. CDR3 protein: CASSLNNQPQHF. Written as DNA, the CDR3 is TGTGCCAGCAGCCTAAATAATCAGCCCCAGCATTTT.

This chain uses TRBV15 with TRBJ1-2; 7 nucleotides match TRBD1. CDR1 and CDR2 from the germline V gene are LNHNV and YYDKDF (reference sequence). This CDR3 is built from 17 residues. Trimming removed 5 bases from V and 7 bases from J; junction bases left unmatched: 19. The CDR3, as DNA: TGTGCCACCAGCGAGACTTCGACAGGAGGGGGCAAGGGTGGCTACACCTTC. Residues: CATSETSTGGGKGGYTF.

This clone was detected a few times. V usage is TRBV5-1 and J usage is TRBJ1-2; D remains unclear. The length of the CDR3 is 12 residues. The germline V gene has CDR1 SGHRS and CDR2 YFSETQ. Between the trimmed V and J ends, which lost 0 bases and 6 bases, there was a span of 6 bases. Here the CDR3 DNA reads TGCGCCAGCAGCTTGGCCAGGAATGGCTACACCTTC. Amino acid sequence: CASSLARNGYTF.

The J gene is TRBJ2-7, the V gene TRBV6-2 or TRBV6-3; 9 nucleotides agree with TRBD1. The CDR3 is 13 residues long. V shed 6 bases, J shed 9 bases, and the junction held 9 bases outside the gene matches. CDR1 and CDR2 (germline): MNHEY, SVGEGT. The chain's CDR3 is CASSWDREGSQYV. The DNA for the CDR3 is TGTGCCAGCAGCTGGGACAGGGAGGGCTCGCAGTACGTC.

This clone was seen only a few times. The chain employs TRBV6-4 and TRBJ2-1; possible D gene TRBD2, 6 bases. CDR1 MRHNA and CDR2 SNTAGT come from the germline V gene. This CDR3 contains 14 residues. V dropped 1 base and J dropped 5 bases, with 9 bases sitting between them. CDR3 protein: CASSDFSGNNEQFF. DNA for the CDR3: TGTGCCAGCAGTGACTTTAGCGGAAACAATGAGCAGTTCTTC.

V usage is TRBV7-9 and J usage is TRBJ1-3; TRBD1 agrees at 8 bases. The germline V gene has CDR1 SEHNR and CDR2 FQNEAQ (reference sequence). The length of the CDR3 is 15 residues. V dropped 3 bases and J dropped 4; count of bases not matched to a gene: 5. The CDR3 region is CASSFGQGDGNTIYF. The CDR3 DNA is TGTGCCAGCAGCTTCGGACAGGGTGACGGAAACACCATATATTTT. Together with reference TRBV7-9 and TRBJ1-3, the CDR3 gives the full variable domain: DTGVSQNPRHKITKRGQNVTFRCDPISEHNRLYWYRQTLGQGPEFLTYFQNEAQLEKSRLLSDRFSAERPKGSFSTLEIQRTEQGDSAMYLCASSFGQGDGNTIYFGEGSWLTVV.

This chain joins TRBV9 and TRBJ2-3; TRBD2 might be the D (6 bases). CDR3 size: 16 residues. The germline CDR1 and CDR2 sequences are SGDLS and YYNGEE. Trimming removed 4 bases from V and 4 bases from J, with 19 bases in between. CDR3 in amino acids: CASSPRGSGTPDTQYF. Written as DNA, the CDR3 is TGTGCCAGCAGCCCCCGGGGTAGCGGCACCCCAGATACGCAGTATTTT.

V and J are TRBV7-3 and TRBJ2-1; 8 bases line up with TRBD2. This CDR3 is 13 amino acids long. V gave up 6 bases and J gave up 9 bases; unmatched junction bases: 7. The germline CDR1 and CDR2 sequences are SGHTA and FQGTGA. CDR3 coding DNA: TGTGCCAGCAGTTACGGGACTAGGAGTGAGCAGTTCTTC. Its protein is CASSYGTRSEQFF.

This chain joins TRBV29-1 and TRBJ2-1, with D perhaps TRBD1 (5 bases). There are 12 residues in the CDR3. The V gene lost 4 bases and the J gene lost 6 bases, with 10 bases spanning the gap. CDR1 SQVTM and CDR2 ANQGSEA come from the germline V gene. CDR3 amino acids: CSVGLGRNEQFF. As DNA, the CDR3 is TGCAGCGTTGGACTGGGGCGCAATGAGCAGTTCTTC.

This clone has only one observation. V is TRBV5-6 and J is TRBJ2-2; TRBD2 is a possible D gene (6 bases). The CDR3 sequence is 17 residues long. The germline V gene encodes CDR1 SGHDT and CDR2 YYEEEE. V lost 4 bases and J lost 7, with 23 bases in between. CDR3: CASSPNPSLGRSGELFF. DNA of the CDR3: TGTGCCAGCAGCCCCAACCCTAGTTTAGGGAGGAGCGGGGAGCTGTTTTTT.

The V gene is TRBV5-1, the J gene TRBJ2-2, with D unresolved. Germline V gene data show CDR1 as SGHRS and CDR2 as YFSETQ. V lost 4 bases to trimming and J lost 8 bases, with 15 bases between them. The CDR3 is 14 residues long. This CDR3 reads CASSPFGSAGELFF. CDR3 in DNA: TGCGCCAGCAGCCCCTTCGGAAGCGCGGGGGAGCTGTTTTTT.

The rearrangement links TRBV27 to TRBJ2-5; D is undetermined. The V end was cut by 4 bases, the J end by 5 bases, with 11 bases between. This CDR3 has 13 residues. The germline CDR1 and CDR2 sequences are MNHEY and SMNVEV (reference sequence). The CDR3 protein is CASSSLFLETQYF. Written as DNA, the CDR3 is TGTGCCAGCAGTTCCCTCTTCCTGGAGACCCAGTACTTC.

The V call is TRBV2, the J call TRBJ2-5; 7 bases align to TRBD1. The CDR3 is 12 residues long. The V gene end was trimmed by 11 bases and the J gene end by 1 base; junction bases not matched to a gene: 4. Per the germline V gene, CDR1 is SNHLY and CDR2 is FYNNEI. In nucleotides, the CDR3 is TGTGCCGGGGGACAGACCCAAGAGACCCAGTACTTC. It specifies CAGGQTQETQYF. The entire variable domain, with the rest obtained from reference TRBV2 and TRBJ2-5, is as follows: EPEVTQTPSHQVTQMGQEVILRCVPISNHLYFYWYRQILGQKVEFLVSFYNNEISEKSEIFDDQFSVERPDGSNFTLKIRSTKLEDSAMYFCAGGQTQETQYFGPGTRLLVL.

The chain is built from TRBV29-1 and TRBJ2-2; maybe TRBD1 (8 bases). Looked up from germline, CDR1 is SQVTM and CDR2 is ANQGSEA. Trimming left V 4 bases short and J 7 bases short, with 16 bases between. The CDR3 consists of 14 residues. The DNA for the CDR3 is TGCAGCGTTGGCGATACAGGGGGGGGCGGGGAGCTGTTTTTT. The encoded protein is CSVGDTGGGGELFF.

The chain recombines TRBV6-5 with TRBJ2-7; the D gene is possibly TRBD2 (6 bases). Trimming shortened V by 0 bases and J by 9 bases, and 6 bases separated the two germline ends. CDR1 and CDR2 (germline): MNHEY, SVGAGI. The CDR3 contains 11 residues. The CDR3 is CASSYSRGQYV. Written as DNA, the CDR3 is TGTGCCAGCAGTTACTCGCGGGGGCAGTACGTC.

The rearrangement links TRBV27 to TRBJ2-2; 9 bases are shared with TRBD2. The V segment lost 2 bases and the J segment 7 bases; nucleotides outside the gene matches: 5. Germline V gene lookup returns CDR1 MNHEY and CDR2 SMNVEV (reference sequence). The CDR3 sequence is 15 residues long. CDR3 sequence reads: CASSLQGTSSGELFF. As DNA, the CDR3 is TGTGCCAGCAGTTTACAAGGGACTAGCAGCGGGGAGCTGTTTTTT.

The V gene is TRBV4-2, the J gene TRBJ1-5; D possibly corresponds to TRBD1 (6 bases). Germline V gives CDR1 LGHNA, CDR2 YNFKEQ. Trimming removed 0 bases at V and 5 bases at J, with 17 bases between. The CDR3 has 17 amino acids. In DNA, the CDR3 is TGTGCCAGCAGCCAAGACCGGGGGGCGAGGTGGGATCAGCCCCAGCATTTT. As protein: CASSQDRGARWDQPQHF.